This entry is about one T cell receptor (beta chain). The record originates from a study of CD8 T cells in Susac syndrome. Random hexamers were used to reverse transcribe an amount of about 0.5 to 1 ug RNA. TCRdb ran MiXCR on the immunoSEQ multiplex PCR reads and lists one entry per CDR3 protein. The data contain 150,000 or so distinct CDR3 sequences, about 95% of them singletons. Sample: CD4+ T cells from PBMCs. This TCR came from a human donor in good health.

The CDR3 DNA is TGTGCCAGCAGCTGGGACGTTGACGAGCAGTACTTC. Protein sequence: CASSWDVDEQYF. The chain uses TRBV2 and TRBJ2-7, with D possibly being TRBD1 or TRBD2 (5 bases each). The length of the CDR3 is 12 residues. CDR1 and CDR2 (germline): SNHLY, FYNNEI. V was shortened by 6 bases and J by 5 bases, with 11 bases between the two germline ends.